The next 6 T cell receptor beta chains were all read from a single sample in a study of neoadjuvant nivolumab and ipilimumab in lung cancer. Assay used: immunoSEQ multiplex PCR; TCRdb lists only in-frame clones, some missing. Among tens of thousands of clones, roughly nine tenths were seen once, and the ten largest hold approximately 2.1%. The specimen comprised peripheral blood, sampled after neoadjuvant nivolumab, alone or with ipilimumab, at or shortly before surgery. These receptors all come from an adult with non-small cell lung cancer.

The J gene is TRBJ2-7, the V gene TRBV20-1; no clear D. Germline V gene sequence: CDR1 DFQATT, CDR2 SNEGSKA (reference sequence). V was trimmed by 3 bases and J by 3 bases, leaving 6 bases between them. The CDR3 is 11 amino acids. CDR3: CSASRGYEQYF. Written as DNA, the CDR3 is TGCAGTGCTAGTCGTGGCTACGAGCAGTACTTC.

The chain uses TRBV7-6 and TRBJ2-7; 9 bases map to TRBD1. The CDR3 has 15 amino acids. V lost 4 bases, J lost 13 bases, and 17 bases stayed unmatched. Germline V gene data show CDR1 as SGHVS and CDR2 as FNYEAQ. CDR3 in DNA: TGTGCCAGCAGCTCCGGCCTACGAGGGGGGACAGGGCTATACTTC. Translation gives CASSSGLRGGTGLYF.

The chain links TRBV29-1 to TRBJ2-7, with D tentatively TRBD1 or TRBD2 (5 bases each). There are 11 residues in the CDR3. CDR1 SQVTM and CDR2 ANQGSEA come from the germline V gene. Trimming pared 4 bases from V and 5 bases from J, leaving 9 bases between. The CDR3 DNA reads TGCAGCGTTGGATGGGGGAACGAGCAGTACTTC. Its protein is CSVGWGNEQYF.

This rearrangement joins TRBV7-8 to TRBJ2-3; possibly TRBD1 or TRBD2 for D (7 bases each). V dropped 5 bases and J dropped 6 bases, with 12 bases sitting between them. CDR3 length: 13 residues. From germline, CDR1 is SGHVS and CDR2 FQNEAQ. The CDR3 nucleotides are TGTGCCAGCAGCCAGGGGGGGAGCGATACGCAGTATTTT. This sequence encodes CASSQGGSDTQYF.

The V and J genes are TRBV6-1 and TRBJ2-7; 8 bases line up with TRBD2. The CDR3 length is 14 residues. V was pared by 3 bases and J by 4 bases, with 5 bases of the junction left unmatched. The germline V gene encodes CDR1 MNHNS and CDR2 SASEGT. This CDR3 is CASSDSGLAYEQYF. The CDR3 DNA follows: TGTGCCAGCAGTGATAGTGGACTAGCTTACGAGCAGTACTTC.

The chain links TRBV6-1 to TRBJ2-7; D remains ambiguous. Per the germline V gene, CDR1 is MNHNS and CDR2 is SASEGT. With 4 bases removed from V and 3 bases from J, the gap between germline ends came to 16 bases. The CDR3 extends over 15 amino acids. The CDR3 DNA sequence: TGTGCCAGCAGTGGCCAATGGGCTACAGACTACGAGCAGTACTTC. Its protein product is CASSGQWATDYEQYF.